The sequence of this T cell receptor (beta chain) was determined in a study of graft-versus-host responses after intestinal transplantation. Germline V gene lookup returns CDR1 SGHRS and CDR2 YFSETQ. Trimming took 0 bases from V and 2 from J, leaving 6 bases between them. The CDR3 totals 14 residues. As regards this clone: At the DNA level, this CDR3 is encoded by other sequences in the same sample as well.

Produced via immunoSEQ multiplex PCR; TCRdb's table is partial and in-frame only. The sample shows about 69,000 clones, roughly 89% of them seen only once. Sequencing used bone marrow, obtained less than 750 days after intestinal transplantation. The chain recombines TRBV5-1 with TRBJ1-3, with D unresolved. The receptor was isolated from a human patient who received an intestinal transplant, so some T cells may come from the graft donor. The CDR3: CASSLGGTGNTIYF. The CDR3 region has the DNA TGCGCCAGCAGCTTGGGCGGGACTGGAAACACCATATATTTT.